The 5 T cell receptor beta chains below all came from one sample that was sequenced in a study of cytomegalovirus exposure and HLA in healthy donors. The PCR was carried out with 60 Vbeta primers and 13 Jbeta primers. Repertoires were generated with immunoSEQ multiplex PCR, while TCRdb's copy carries only in-frame clones and drops some. This table has about 120,000 clones, roughly 80% appearing once. Sequences were obtained from PBMCs. The source is a female donor in good health and CMV-seronegative.

This rearrangement joins TRBV19 to TRBJ1-5; TRBD1 matches at 11 bases. This CDR3 comprises 18 residues. V was pared by 6 bases and J by 0 bases, with 10 bases of the junction left unmatched. Germline CDR1 reads LNHDA; CDR2 reads SQIVND (reference sequence). CDR3 in DNA: TGTGCCAGTAGCCCCCGGGACAGGGGGTACTATAGCAATCAGCCCCAGCATTTT. The encoded protein is CASSPRDRGYYSNQPQHF.

V gene TRBV15 combines with J gene TRBJ1-5; 7 positions match TRBD1. The CDR3 runs 14 residues. Trimming took 2 bases from V and 6 from J; bases not matched to a gene: 4. CDR1 is LNHNV and CDR2 is YYDKDF in the germline V gene (reference sequence). The CDR3 here is CATSRSGGAQPQHF. CDR3 DNA: TGTGCCACCAGCAGATCAGGGGGTGCTCAGCCCCAGCATTTT.

The V and J genes are TRBV2 and TRBJ1-1, with a possible D match to TRBD1 (6 bases). The germline V gene encodes CDR1 SNHLY and CDR2 FYNNEI. The CDR3 covers 15 residues. The V end lost 3 bases, the J end lost 2 bases, and 13 bases lay between the germline ends. This CDR3 reads CASSDTRQENTEAFF. CDR3 nucleotide sequence: TGTGCCAGCAGTGATACCAGACAGGAAAACACTGAAGCTTTCTTT.

The chain links TRBV28 to TRBJ2-7, with 9 bases aligning to TRBD1. The CDR3 spans 15 residues. Losses at the gene ends were 7 bases for V and 1 base for J; bases not matched to a gene: 8. Germline assignment: CDR1 MDHEN and CDR2 SYDVKM. The CDR3 DNA reads TGTGCCAGCACCGGAGCCGGGACAGGGTCCTACGAGCAGTACTTC. Encoded protein: CASTGAGTGSYEQYF.

V is TRBV28 and J is TRBJ1-2, with D tentatively TRBD1 (5 bases). The germline V gene encodes CDR1 MDHEN and CDR2 SYDVKM. The CDR3 has 14 amino acids. The ends were cut back, 7 bases at V and 4 bases at J, with 16 bases in the middle. The CDR3 is CASTPPGQFYGYTF. In DNA, the CDR3 is TGTGCCAGCACCCCCCCAGGGCAGTTCTATGGCTACACCTTC.